These 6 T cell receptor beta chains share one sample of origin, sequenced in a study of T cell repertoires in cytomegalovirus infection. TCRdb called the reads again in MiXCR, with one record for every CDR3 protein. Of some 160,000 distinct CDR3 sequences in the sample, under 20% were seen once. The sample taken for sequencing was CD8+ T cells from PBMCs. The receptors originated from a human donor in good health (CMV status not recorded). Some clones in this sample may be carry-over from other donors' samples.

This clonotype came up a few times. The gene calls are TRBV6-8 and TRBJ1-6, with 10 bases that match TRBD1. The CDR3 sequence is 15 residues long. Germline V gives CDR1 MNHGY, CDR2 SAAAGT. V dropped 2 bases and J dropped 7; count of bases not matched to a gene: 2. CDR3 coding DNA: TGTGCCAGCAGTTACCTGGGACAGGGGAATTCACCCCTCCACTTT. This translates into CASSYLGQGNSPLHF.

The chain combines TRBV12-5 with TRBJ2-1; no clear D gene. V was pared by 1 base and J by 5 bases, with 6 bases between. The CDR3 is 13 amino acids. CDR1 is LGHNT and CDR2 is FRNRAP in the germline V gene. The CDR3 coding sequence is TGTGCTAGTGGTTTGGGACCGAACAATGAGCAGTTCTTC. It translates to CASGLGPNNEQFF. Drawing the rest from reference TRBV12-5 and TRBJ2-1, the complete variable domain is DARVTQTPRHKVTEMGQEVTMRCQPILGHNTVFWYRQTMMQGLELLAYFRNRAPLDDSGMPKDRFSAEMPDATLATLKIQPSEPRDSAVYFCASGLGPNNEQFFGPGTRLTVL.

The genes are TRBV20-1 and TRBJ2-1; 11 bases line up with TRBD2. This CDR3 comprises 15 residues. CDR1 and CDR2 from the germline V gene are DFQATT and SNEGSKA (reference sequence). The junction had 9 bases not matched to a gene; V was cut back by 5 bases and J by 6 bases. The CDR3 nucleotides read TGCAGTGCTCAATTTGGGCTAGCGGGGGGCAATGAGCAGTTCTTC. Its translation: CSAQFGLAGGNEQFF.

The chain employs TRBV27 and TRBJ2-3, with D uncertain. This CDR3 region has 12 residues. The germline V gene encodes CDR1 MNHEY and CDR2 SMNVEV (reference sequence). Trimming cost V 6 bases and J 6 bases, with 10 bases left between them. The CDR3 spells CASRARADTQYF. For the CDR3, the DNA is TGTGCCAGCAGGGCCCGAGCGGATACGCAGTATTTT.

This clonotype has more than one count but fewer than ten. The V call is TRBV7-9, the J call TRBJ1-1; D not resolved. The CDR3 extends over 13 amino acids. Germline V lookup: CDR1 SEHNR, CDR2 FQNEAQ (reference sequence). The ends were cut back, 6 bases at V and 0 bases at J, with 8 bases in the middle. In DNA, the CDR3 is TGTGCCAGCAGTGCCTCTTTGAACACTGAAGCTTTCTTT. This codes for CASSASLNTEAFF.

There are a few counts of this clonotype. The CDR3 DNA is TGTGCCAGCAGCTTAGAATTAGCCTACGAGCAGTACTTC. This gives the protein CASSLELAYEQYF. The V call is TRBV7-2, the J call TRBJ2-7; D uncertain. This CDR3 has 13 amino acids. V gave up 1 base and J gave up 2 bases, with 6 bases separating them. The germline gives CDR1 SGHTA, CDR2 FQGNSA.